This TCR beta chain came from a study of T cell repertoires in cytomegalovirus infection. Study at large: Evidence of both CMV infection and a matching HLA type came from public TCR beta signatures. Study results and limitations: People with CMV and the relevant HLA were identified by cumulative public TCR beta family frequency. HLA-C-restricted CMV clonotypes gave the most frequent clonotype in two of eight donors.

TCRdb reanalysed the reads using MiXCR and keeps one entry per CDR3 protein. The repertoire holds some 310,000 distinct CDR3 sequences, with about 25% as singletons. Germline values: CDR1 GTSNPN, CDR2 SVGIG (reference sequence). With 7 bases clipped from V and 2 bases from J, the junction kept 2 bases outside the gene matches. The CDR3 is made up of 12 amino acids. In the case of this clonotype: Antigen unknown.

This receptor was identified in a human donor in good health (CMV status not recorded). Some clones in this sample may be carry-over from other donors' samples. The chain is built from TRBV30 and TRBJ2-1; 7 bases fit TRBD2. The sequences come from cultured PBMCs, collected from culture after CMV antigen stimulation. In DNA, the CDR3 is TGTGCCTCGGGACTACCCTACAATGAGCAGTTCTTC. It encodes CASGLPYNEQFF.